This paragraph covers one T cell receptor beta chain sequence. The antigen remains undetermined. This sample was taken from a study of tumor-infiltrating lymphocytes in localized non-small cell lung cancer. Overall study findings and caveats: Compared with uninvolved lung, tumors showed higher T cell infiltration by TCRbeta sequencing. Only some patients had TCR sequencing, depending on available tissue.

Sequenced by immunoSEQ multiplex PCR; TCRdb stores in-frame clones only, minus some. This table has some 13,000 clones, 74% appearing once. V lost 6 bases to trimming and J lost 1 base, with 14 bases between them. From germline, CDR1 is MNHEY and CDR2 SMNVEV (reference sequence). This CDR3 region has 15 residues. The source material was uninvolved lung tissue not adjacent to the tumor. V gene TRBV27 combines with J gene TRBJ2-3; D is ambiguous. The sequence derives from a human donor with non-small cell lung cancer. CDR3 bases: TGTGCCAGCAGGGAACAGCCTTACGGCACAGATACGCAGTATTTT. It codes for CASREQPYGTDTQYF.